There are many counts of the clone carrying this T cell receptor (beta chain). The data stem from a study of blood T cells in healthy people across ages. The CDR3 runs to 15 residues. J lost 2 bases, V lost 5 bases, and 2 bases had no gene match. It was with a sample-barcoded 5' primer and a J-beta primer mix that a second PCR of roughly 7 to 12 cycles was run. MiXCR, run by TCRdb on the 5' RACE reads, gives a single entry per CDR3 protein. This sample carries more than 800,000 distinct CDR3 sequences, 29% of them seen once, and the ten largest clones take roughly a sixth. The J gene is TRBJ2-1, the V gene TRBV12-3 or TRBV12-4; 11 nucleotides line up with TRBD2. Sequencing input: blood. This TCR was recovered from a woman aged 80 or over in good health. The CDR3 reads CASSNSGGAYNEQFF. The CDR3 nucleotides read TGTGCCAGCAGTAATAGCGGGGGGGCCTACAATGAGCAGTTCTTC.